These 26 T cell receptor beta chains originate from one sample sequenced in a study of cytomegalovirus exposure and HLA in healthy donors. 60 Vbeta and 13 Jbeta primers were used in PCR. The data were produced by immunoSEQ multiplex PCR, yet TCRdb's version contains in-frame clones alone and is incomplete. Among 150,000 to 200,000 clones listed, approximately 12% were seen once. The sequenced sample was PBMCs. The receptors shown here come from a man aged 50-60 years in good health and CMV-seropositive.

The V gene is TRBV2, the J gene TRBJ1-5; 9 bases line up with TRBD1. Germline values: CDR1 SNHLY, CDR2 FYNNEI. The CDR3 spans 15 residues. V lost 6 bases and J lost 6; bases outside the gene matches: 9. For the CDR3, the DNA is TGTGCCAGCAGCCAGGACAGGGGCCTTAGTCAGCCCCAGCATTTT. This codes for CASSQDRGLSQPQHF.

The chain uses TRBV19 and TRBJ1-1; maybe TRBD1 (5 bases). CDR3 size: 14 residues. Trimming took 7 bases from V and 3 from J, leaving 15 bases between them. Germline CDR1 and CDR2: LNHDA and SQIVND (reference sequence). The CDR3 is CASTAGRGDTEAFF. CDR3 nucleotides: TGTGCCAGTACCGCGGGGAGGGGAGACACTGAAGCTTTCTTT. Using reference TRBV19 and TRBJ1-1 for the parts outside the CDR3, the full variable domain is DGGITQSPKYLFRKEGQNVTLSCEQNLNHDAMYWYRQDPGQGLRLIYYSQIVNDFQKGDIAEGYSVSREKKESFPLTVTSAQKNPTAFYLCASTAGRGDTEAFFGQGTRLTVV.

V gene TRBV7-3 combines with J gene TRBJ2-1, with TRBD1 matching 9 bases. Losses at the gene ends were 5 bases for V and 0 bases for J; bases not matched to a gene: 8. The CDR3 runs to 17 residues. From germline, CDR1 is SGHTA and CDR2 FQGTGA. The CDR3 nucleotides read TGTGCCAGCAGCACCGGGACAGGGATTGGCTCCTACAATGAGCAGTTCTTC. This encodes CASSTGTGIGSYNEQFF.

This clone was detected a few times. The chain joins TRBV5-4 to TRBJ2-5; possibly TRBD1 for D (6 bases). Germline-derived CDR1 and CDR2 are SGHNT and YYREEE (reference sequence). The CDR3 spans 15 residues. Trimming cost V 0 bases and J 4 bases, with 13 bases left between them. CDR3 amino acids: CASSLVGQLAETQYF. CDR3 coding DNA: TGTGCCAGCAGCTTGGTCGGACAGCTGGCAGAGACCCAGTACTTC.

There are many counts of this clone. The chain links TRBV5-1 to TRBJ2-1; the match to TRBD2 covers 12 bases. The CDR3 consists of 15 residues. Germline-derived CDR1 and CDR2 are SGHRS and YFSETQ. J gave up 9 bases and V 2 bases, and 6 bases lay outside the gene matches. CDR3 loop: CASSFSASGGVEQFF. The CDR3 DNA reads TGCGCCAGCAGCTTCTCCGCTAGCGGGGGGGTTGAGCAGTTCTTC.

The chain has TRBV9 and TRBJ2-3; D remains ambiguous. Germline CDR1 SGDLS, CDR2 YYNGEE. With 0 bases removed from V and 6 bases from J, the gap between germline ends came to 8 bases. CDR3 length: 13 amino acids. CDR3 coding DNA: TGTGCCAGCAGCGTAGACCGCCAGGATACGCAGTATTTT. Protein: CASSVDRQDTQYF. Complete variable domain (other parts from reference TRBV9 and TRBJ2-3): DSGVTQTPKHLITATGQRVTLRCSPRSGDLSVYWYQQSLDQGLQFLIQYYNGEERAKGNILERFSAQQFPDLHSELNLSSLELGDSALYFCASSVDRQDTQYFGPGTRLTVL.

The chain employs TRBV28 and TRBJ2-1; unclear D gene. CDR1 MDHEN and CDR2 SYDVKM come from the germline V gene. V was cut by 5 bases and J by 7 bases, with 9 bases left in between. CDR3 length equals 12 residues. CDR3 in amino acids: CASSSGRNEQFF. In DNA, the CDR3 is TGTGCCAGCAGTAGTGGTCGGAATGAGCAGTTCTTC.

This clone was detected only a few times. The chain links TRBV4-1 to TRBJ1-2, with 8 bases lining up with TRBD1. The germline V gene has CDR1 MGHRA and CDR2 YSYEKL. V lost 4 bases to trimming and J lost 4 bases; unmatched junction nucleotides: 5. The CDR3 sequence is 14 residues long. The CDR3 protein is CASSPSGTGYGYTF. In DNA form, the CDR3 reads TGCGCCAGCAGCCCCTCCGGGACAGGCTATGGCTACACCTTC.

This clone has more than one count but fewer than ten. Mismatch with germline at one junction end may stem from a read error. V usage is TRBV5-1 and J usage is TRBJ2-1; 9 bases align to TRBD2. CDR1 is SGHRS, CDR2 YFSETQ, per germline. CDR3 size: 15 residues. This chain's CDR3 is CASSIRRGGHNEQLF. CDR3 sequence (DNA): TGCGCCAGCAGCATTAGGCGGGGGGGCCACAATGAGCAGCTCTTC.

The chain joins TRBV5-4 to TRBJ2-5; D may be TRBD1 (6 bases). The CDR3 is 14 residues long. V gave up 8 bases and J gave up 3 bases, with 17 bases separating them. Germline V gives CDR1 SGHNT, CDR2 YYREEE (reference sequence). The CDR3 bases are TGTGCCAGAGAACGGAAAAAGGGGGAAGAGACCCAGTACTTC. Translated, it gives CARERKKGEETQYF.

This clone turned up a few times. The sample carries other DNA sequences with the same CDR3. This chain links TRBV5-6 with TRBJ1-4, with TRBD1 matching over 8 bases. Germline lookup yields CDR1 SGHDT and CDR2 YYEEEE. The CDR3 has 14 residues. Unmatched junction bases numbered 7, after V lost 4 bases and J lost 8 bases. This CDR3 is CASSPDRGREKLFF. The CDR3 DNA sequence: TGTGCCAGCAGCCCCGACAGGGGTCGAGAAAAACTGTTTTTT.

There are a few counts of this clone. The chain links TRBV4-1 to TRBJ2-7; tentatively, D is TRBD2 (5 bases). CDR1 is MGHRA and CDR2 is YSYEKL in the germline V gene. CDR3 length: 18 amino acids. Trimming took 4 bases from V and 1 from J, leaving 23 bases between them. The CDR3 here is CASSRNAPGEGRSYEQYF. The CDR3 DNA sequence: TGCGCCAGCAGCCGAAATGCCCCCGGTGAGGGAAGGTCCTACGAGCAGTACTTC.

This clone was counted only a few times. The rearrangement joins TRBV2 to TRBJ2-7; D possibly corresponds to TRBD1 (7 bases). The CDR3 loop spans 16 amino acids. In germline, CDR1 is SNHLY, CDR2 FYNNEI. Trimming stripped 7 bases from V and 2 bases from J, with 21 bases between. The CDR3 protein is CASNPGGQGTTYEQYF. The CDR3 nucleotides are TGTGCCAGCAACCCAGGGGGGCAGGGGACCACCTACGAGCAGTACTTC.

This clone occurred a few times. The genes are TRBV15 and TRBJ2-2, with TRBD2 matching 11 bases. CDR1 is LNHNV, CDR2 YYDKDF, per germline (reference sequence). V lost 4 bases to trimming and J lost 5 bases; unmatched junction nucleotides: 6. The CDR3 sequence is 16 residues long. CDR3 coding DNA: TGTGCCACCAGCACCTCTAGCGGGGGGAGTACCGGGGAGCTGTTTTTT. Its protein is CATSTSSGGSTGELFF.

This clone was detected only a few times. This rearrangement joins TRBV20-1 to TRBJ2-5; perhaps TRBD1 as D (5 bases). This CDR3 comprises 10 residues. Trimming removed 7 bases from V and 4 bases from J, with 7 bases in between. The V gene's germline CDR1 is DFQATT and CDR2 SNEGSKA (reference sequence). The DNA of the CDR3 is TGCAGTGGGGGCCCAGAGACCCAGTACTTC. The encoded protein is CSGGPETQYF.

This clone was detected only a few times. CDR3 residues: CASSPRQGANQPQHF. The CDR3, as DNA: TGTGCCAGCTCACCTAGGCAGGGGGCAAATCAGCCCCAGCATTTT. This chain joins TRBV18 and TRBJ1-5; 8 positions match TRBD1. Germline V gene sequence: CDR1 KGHSH, CDR2 LQKENI. The V gene end was trimmed by 3 bases and the J gene end by 4 bases; junction bases not matched to a gene: 5. CDR3 length: 15 amino acids.

J is TRBJ1-1 and V is TRBV7-2, with D tentatively TRBD1 (5 bases). Germline CDR1 SGHTA, CDR2 FQGNSA. The CDR3 loop spans 14 amino acids. V was trimmed by 5 bases and J by 3 bases, leaving 13 bases between them. CDR3 amino acids: CASSLQVFDTEAFF. CDR3 DNA sequence: TGTGCCAGCAGCCTACAGGTATTCGACACTGAAGCTTTCTTT.

The chain uses TRBV30 and TRBJ2-1; perhaps TRBD2 as D (6 bases). The CDR3 is made up of 15 amino acids. V shed 4 bases and J shed 1 base, with 14 bases lying between them. Germline CDR1 and CDR2: GTSNPN and SVGIG (reference sequence). Here the CDR3 reads CAWMPAGPSYNEQFF. The CDR3, as DNA: TGTGCCTGGATGCCTGCGGGGCCTTCCTACAATGAGCAGTTCTTC.

This clone was detected a few times. The genes are TRBV7-2 and TRBJ1-1; perhaps TRBD1 as D (5 bases). This CDR3 contains 14 residues. The germline V gene encodes CDR1 SGHTA and CDR2 FQGNSA. V was clipped by 4 bases and J by 4 bases, with 13 bases between them. The CDR3 DNA reads TGTGCCAGCAGCTCGGGAGGGGTTCGCACTGAAGCTTTCTTT. Translation: CASSSGGVRTEAFF.

The chain's CDR3 is CASSSQGYEQYF. In nucleotides, the CDR3 is TGTGCCAGCAGTTCACAGGGGTACGAGCAGTACTTC. This chain joins TRBV2 and TRBJ2-7; 7 bases agree with TRBD1. The J segment lost 4 bases and the V segment lost 5 bases, leaving 2 bases of the junction unmatched. CDR3 length: 12 amino acids. Per the germline V gene, CDR1 is SNHLY and CDR2 is FYNNEI.

The V call is TRBV19, the J call TRBJ1-1; tentative D call: TRBD1 (5 bases). CDR3 length: 13 amino acids. The germline CDR1 and CDR2 sequences are LNHDA and SQIVND (reference sequence). The V end was cut by 5 bases, the J end by 6 bases, with 13 bases between. The CDR3 spells CASSGVGGAEAFF. The CDR3 bases are TGTGCCAGTAGTGGGGTAGGAGGGGCTGAAGCTTTCTTT.

This clone was detected only a few times. Written as DNA, the CDR3 is TGCGCCAGCAGCTTGTGGCAGGGCATTGAGCAGTTCTTC. Amino acids: CASSLWQGIEQFF. The V call is TRBV5-1, the J call TRBJ2-1, with a tentative D call TRBD1 (5 bases). The V and J ends lost 1 base and 9 bases respectively, with 11 bases between them. The CDR3 spans 13 residues. Germline CDR1 SGHRS, CDR2 YFSETQ. The full variable domain, completed using reference TRBV5-1 and TRBJ2-1, is KAGVTQTPRYLIKTRGQQVTLSCSPISGHRSVSWYQQTPGQGLQFLFEYFSETQRNKGNFPGRFSGRQFSNSRSEMNVSTLELGDSALYLCASSLWQGIEQFFGPGTRLTVL.

The V call is TRBV19, the J call TRBJ1-6; possibly TRBD1 for D (5 bases). Trimming pared 7 bases from V and 9 bases from J, leaving 13 bases between. The CDR3 length is 13 residues. CDR1 and CDR2 from the germline V gene are LNHDA and SQIVND (reference sequence). CDR3 in DNA: TGTGCCAGTATGCGGGGGGTTAGTTCACCCCTCCACTTT. This encodes CASMRGVSSPLHF.

The chain's CDR3 is CASSQDMVGDRPQHF. The DNA of the CDR3 is TGCGCCAGCAGCCAAGACATGGTCGGGGATCGGCCCCAGCATTTT. The rearrangement uses TRBV4-3 and TRBJ1-5, with no clear D. The CDR3 has 15 residues. The V gene's germline CDR1 is LGHNA and CDR2 YSLEER. V lost 0 bases to trimming and J lost 9 bases, with 15 bases between them.

This clone appeared a few times. The genes are TRBV27 and TRBJ2-7; 8 positions agree with TRBD1. The CDR3 runs 13 residues. CDR1 is MNHEY, CDR2 SMNVEV, per germline (reference sequence). Trimming cost V 7 bases and J 6 bases; bases outside gene matches: 8. The CDR3 spells CASTTTGDGEQYF. CDR3 in DNA: TGTGCCAGCACCACGACAGGGGACGGCGAGCAGTACTTC.

The CDR3 spells CASSLARTPNEKLFF. The CDR3 nucleotides read TGCGCCAGCAGCTTGGCCCGGACACCTAATGAAAAACTGTTTTTT. V and J are TRBV5-1 and TRBJ1-4; perhaps TRBD1 as D (5 bases). CDR3 length equals 15 residues. Germline V gene data show CDR1 as SGHRS and CDR2 as YFSETQ. Trimming pared 0 bases from V and 3 bases from J, leaving 9 bases between.